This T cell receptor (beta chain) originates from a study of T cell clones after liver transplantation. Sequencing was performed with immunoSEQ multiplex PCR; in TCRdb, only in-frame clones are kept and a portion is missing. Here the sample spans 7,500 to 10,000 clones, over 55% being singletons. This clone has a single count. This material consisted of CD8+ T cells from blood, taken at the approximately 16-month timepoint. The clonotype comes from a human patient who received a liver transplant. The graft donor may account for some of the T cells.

The CDR3 sequence is CASSIALGQGGEQYF. CDR3 nucleotide sequence: TGTGCCAGTAGTATAGCCCTCGGACAGGGCGGCGAGCAGTACTTC. The rearrangement uses TRBV19 and TRBJ2-7; 8 nucleotides line up with TRBD1. Germline lookup yields CDR1 LNHDA and CDR2 SQIVND (reference sequence). The length of the CDR3 is 15 residues. V was clipped by 1 base and J by 6 bases; unmatched bases: 8.